One and the same sample provided the 27 T cell receptor beta chains below, sequenced in a study of blood T cell repertoires in COVID-19. Sequencing was performed with immunoSEQ multiplex PCR; in TCRdb, only in-frame clones are kept and a portion is missing. The profile shows around 290,000 clones, around 89% of them singletons. The specimen sequenced was peripheral blood. These receptors all stem from a man in his forties or fifties with acute or convalescent COVID-19.

The chain joins TRBV5-8 to TRBJ1-2; TRBD1 matches 10 bases. J gave up 6 bases and V 0 bases, and 8 bases lay outside the gene matches. From germline, CDR1 is SGHTS and CDR2 YDEGEE. The CDR3 totals 16 residues. This CDR3 is CASSLGDRGIRDGYTF. Written as DNA, the CDR3 is TGTGCCAGCAGCTTGGGGGACAGGGGAATTAGGGATGGCTACACCTTC. The entire variable domain, with the rest obtained from reference TRBV5-8 and TRBJ1-2, is as follows: EAGVTQSPTHLIKTRGQQATLRCSPISGHTSVYWYQQALGLGLQFLLWYDEGEERNRGNFPPRFSGRQFPNYSSELNVNALELEDSALYLCASSLGDRGIRDGYTFGSGTRLTVV.

The chain is built from TRBV27 and TRBJ1-2; 8 bases line up with TRBD1. The trim removed 4 bases at V and 2 bases at J, leaving 9 bases unmatched. This CDR3 region has 16 residues. The germline V gene has CDR1 MNHEY and CDR2 SMNVEV (reference sequence). The CDR3 nucleotides read TGTGCCAGCAGTTCCCACCCCTGGACAGGGAACTATGGCTACACCTTC. This encodes CASSSHPWTGNYGYTF.

The sample holds one count of this clone. This chain uses TRBV19 with TRBJ2-2; D unresolved. Trimming stripped 3 bases from V and 5 bases from J, with 10 bases between. Germline V CDR1 and CDR2: LNHDA, SQIVND (reference sequence). The CDR3 is made up of 14 amino acids. CDR3: CASSIGPGTGELFF. The CDR3 DNA reads TGTGCCAGTAGTATTGGGCCCGGTACCGGGGAGCTGTTTTTT.

This clone was seen more than once but under ten times. The chain carries TRBV7-8 and TRBJ1-5, with D unresolved. Between the trimmed V and J ends, which lost 1 base and 7 bases, there was a span of 14 bases. Germline V CDR1 and CDR2: SGHVS, FQNEAQ. The CDR3 contains 15 residues. CDR3 in DNA: TGTGCCAGCAGCTTAGATTACCTCGTTCGGCAGCCCCAGCATTTT. This gives the protein CASSLDYLVRQPQHF.

This chain joins TRBV7-2 and TRBJ1-3; possibly TRBD1 for D (6 bases). Germline V gene data show CDR1 as SGHTA and CDR2 as FQGNSA. Trimming took off 2 bases at V and 2 bases at J, with 13 bases between the two ends. The CDR3 has 16 amino acids. The CDR3 sequence: CASSLNRAAAGNTIYF. The CDR3 DNA reads as TGTGCCAGCAGCTTAAACAGGGCGGCAGCTGGAAACACCATATATTTT.

This clone appeared once. J is TRBJ2-7 and V is TRBV7-8; 10 bases match TRBD1. This CDR3 is built from 15 residues. Germline trimming cut 0 bases from V and 6 bases from J; bases unmatched to any gene: 5. The germline gives CDR1 SGHVS, CDR2 FQNEAQ. The CDR3 DNA is TGTGCCAGCAGCTTAGCGGGGACAGGGGCTGGCGAGCAGTACTTC. It encodes CASSLAGTGAGEQYF.

This clone has a handful of counts. The chain recombines TRBV7-2 with TRBJ1-3, with no clear D. The germline V gene encodes CDR1 SGHTA and CDR2 FQGNSA. Trimming stripped 2 bases from V and 3 bases from J, with 5 bases between. This CDR3 region has 13 residues. The CDR3 protein is CASSLNFGNTIYF. In DNA, the CDR3 is TGTGCCAGCAGCTTAAACTTTGGAAACACCATATATTTT.

This clone has a handful of counts. The gene calls are TRBV4-1 and TRBJ1-2, with D unresolved. Trimming cost V 0 bases and J 8 bases, with 13 bases left between them. Per the germline V gene, CDR1 is MGHRA and CDR2 is YSYEKL. This CDR3 comprises 14 residues. In DNA form, the CDR3 reads TGCGCCAGCAGCCAAGAGGCGGGCGAACGCGGCTACACCTTC. Its protein product is CASSQEAGERGYTF.

The V and J genes are TRBV6-5 and TRBJ2-7, with 8 bases matching TRBD1. The germline CDR1 and CDR2 sequences are MNHEY and SVGAGI. J gave up 7 bases and V 0 bases, and 8 bases lay outside the gene matches. CDR3 length: 15 residues. CDR3 residues: CASSYSAQGAGEQYF. CDR3 nucleotide sequence: TGTGCCAGCAGTTACTCCGCGCAGGGGGCAGGGGAGCAGTACTTC.

This sequence joins TRBV11-2 and TRBJ1-1; D call uncertain. This CDR3 is 15 amino acids long. Trimming removed 0 bases from V and 5 bases from J, with 13 bases in between. Germline V gene sequence: CDR1 SGHAT, CDR2 FQNNGV. The CDR3 DNA sequence: TGTGCCAGCAGCTTAGATCCAGGTGCTGGGACTGAAGCTTTCTTT. This gives the protein CASSLDPGAGTEAFF.

The genes are TRBV5-1 and TRBJ1-2; D is undetermined. Per germline, CDR1 SGHRS and CDR2 YFSETQ. This CDR3 spans 14 amino acids. With 0 bases removed from V and 5 bases from J, the gap between germline ends came to 11 bases. CDR3 protein: CASSLALGDYGYTF. The CDR3 bases are TGCGCCAGCAGCTTGGCGCTCGGGGATTATGGCTACACCTTC.

The chain links TRBV27 to TRBJ2-7; 16 bases align to TRBD2. The CDR3 loop spans 16 amino acids. The germline gives CDR1 MNHEY, CDR2 SMNVEV (reference sequence). With 4 bases clipped from V and 4 bases from J, the junction kept 4 bases outside the gene matches. The CDR3 coding sequence is TGTGCCAGCAGTTCGGGACTAGCGGGGGGGTGGTACGAGCAGTACTTC. Its translation: CASSSGLAGGWYEQYF.

Worth noting for this clone: Within the sample, other DNA sequences also encode this same CDR3. This chain connects TRBV7-3 to TRBJ1-1, with D tentatively TRBD1 (5 bases). The V end was cut by 2 bases, the J end by 1 base, with 5 bases between. The CDR3 is 13 residues long. Germline assignment: CDR1 SGHTA and CDR2 FQGTGA. The CDR3 here is CASSLDRNTEAFF. In DNA form, the CDR3 reads TGTGCCAGCAGCTTAGACAGGAACACTGAAGCTTTCTTT.

The rearrangement links TRBV2 to TRBJ1-4; no reliable D call. The CDR3 length is 14 residues. V was trimmed by 7 bases and J by 5 bases, leaving 14 bases between them. Germline values: CDR1 SNHLY, CDR2 FYNNEI. The CDR3: CASTRMYTNEKLFF. As DNA, the CDR3 is TGTGCCAGCACCAGAATGTATACGAATGAAAAACTGTTTTTT.

The rearrangement joins TRBV7-8 to TRBJ1-1; 8 bases map to TRBD1. The germline gives CDR1 SGHVS, CDR2 FQNEAQ. CDR3 length: 15 residues. With 4 bases clipped from V and 3 bases from J, the junction kept 7 bases outside the gene matches. The DNA for the CDR3 is TGTGCCAGCAGCTCCGTGGACAGGGCCTACACTGAAGCTTTCTTT. Its protein product is CASSSVDRAYTEAFF.

The chain recombines TRBV7-2 with TRBJ2-7, with D maybe TRBD2 (7 bases). Germline CDR1 is SGHTA and CDR2 is FQGNSA. The V gene lost 6 bases and the J gene lost 4 bases, with 19 bases spanning the gap. The CDR3 totals 15 residues. The CDR3 reads CASRPGGGGRYEQYF. The CDR3 coding sequence is TGTGCCAGCAGGCCCGGGGGCGGGGGTAGGTACGAGCAGTACTTC.

The rearrangement joins TRBV19 to TRBJ1-6, with D perhaps matching TRBD1 (5 bases). V shed 2 bases and J shed 5 bases, with 10 bases lying between them. CDR1 is LNHDA and CDR2 is SQIVND in the germline V gene (reference sequence). This CDR3 is 15 amino acids long. The DNA of the CDR3 is TGTGCCAGTAGTATAAGAGACAGAAATAATTCACCCCTCCACTTT. Its translation: CASSIRDRNNSPLHF.

V is TRBV15 and J is TRBJ1-1, with TRBD1 identical over 9 bases. The germline V gene has CDR1 LNHNV and CDR2 YYDKDF (reference sequence). V was clipped by 2 bases and J by 5 bases; unmatched bases: 3. The CDR3 runs 14 residues. The CDR3 nucleotides are TGTGCCACCAGCAGATCACAGGGGGCGACTGAAGCTTTCTTT. It is translated as CATSRSQGATEAFF.

CDR3: CASSWTGGEAQHF. In DNA form, the CDR3 reads TGCGCCAGCAGCTGGACAGGGGGCGAGGCCCAGCATTTT. This chain connects TRBV5-1 to TRBJ1-5; 11 nucleotides line up with TRBD1. The V segment lost 3 bases and the J segment 11 bases; nucleotides outside the gene matches: 4. Germline values: CDR1 SGHRS, CDR2 YFSETQ. This CDR3 has 13 amino acids.

This sequence joins TRBV12-5 and TRBJ1-1; D ambiguous. Germline values: CDR1 LGHNT, CDR2 FRNRAP. The CDR3 totals 14 residues. V dropped 4 bases and J dropped 3 bases, with 12 bases sitting between them. In nucleotides, the CDR3 is TGTGCTAGTGGTTGGACTAGAGGGCACACTGAAGCTTTCTTT. It encodes CASGWTRGHTEAFF.

This clone was seen a single time. The V call is TRBV25-1, the J call TRBJ1-2, with 8 bases aligning to TRBD1. There are 14 residues in the CDR3. Losses at the gene ends were 4 bases for V and 4 bases for J; bases not matched to a gene: 5. Looked up from germline, CDR1 is MGHDK and CDR2 is SYGVNS. The CDR3 protein is CASSGDRTVYGYTF. The CDR3 DNA reads as TGTGCCAGCAGTGGGGACAGGACGGTCTATGGCTACACCTTC.

The gene calls are TRBV12-5 and TRBJ2-4; the D gene is possibly TRBD1 (6 bases). The germline CDR1 and CDR2 sequences are LGHNT and FRNRAP. The V end lost 5 bases, the J end lost 0 bases, and 11 bases lay between the germline ends. This CDR3 contains 15 residues. The CDR3 DNA reads as TGTGCTAGTGGTCGGGACACCCTAGCCAAAAACATTCAGTACTTC. Encoded protein: CASGRDTLAKNIQYF.

V is TRBV12-2 and J is TRBJ2-3; the table assigns TRBD2, which was not confirmed against the DNA. TRBV12-2 is labeled a pseudogene. This CDR3 has 17 residues. The CDR3 sequence is CASRLAGGWESTDTQYF. DNA of the CDR3: TGTGCAAGTCGCTTAGCTGGGGGGTGGGAGAGCACAGATACGCAGTATTTT.

This clone appeared once. The genes are TRBV5-4 and TRBJ2-1, with 11 bases fitting TRBD1. J gave up 7 bases and V 4 bases, and 7 bases lay outside the gene matches. Per germline, CDR1 SGHNT and CDR2 YYREEE (reference sequence). This CDR3 is built from 15 residues. The CDR3 loop is CASSLGQGAWNEQFF. In DNA form, the CDR3 reads TGTGCCAGCAGCCTCGGACAGGGGGCTTGGAATGAGCAGTTCTTC.

This rearrangement joins TRBV6-5 to TRBJ2-7, with D tentatively TRBD2 (6 bases). V lost 5 bases and J lost 5, with 10 bases in between. Germline lookup yields CDR1 MNHEY and CDR2 SVGAGI. The CDR3 totals 12 residues. The CDR3 loop is CASSRGVHEQYF. CDR3 in DNA: TGTGCCAGCAGTCGCGGGGTTCACGAGCAGTACTTC.

This clone appeared once. This chain uses TRBV9 with TRBJ2-1; perhaps TRBD1 as D (5 bases). V was cut by 4 bases and J by 2 bases, with 13 bases left in between. The CDR3 covers 15 residues. The V gene's germline CDR1 is SGDLS and CDR2 YYNGEE. CDR3 in DNA: TGTGCCAGCAGCCAAGGGGCGTCGCCCTACAATGAGCAGTTCTTC. Its protein is CASSQGASPYNEQFF. Supplemented by reference TRBV9 and TRBJ2-1, the full variable domain reads DSGVTQTPKHLITATGQRVTLRCSPRSGDLSVYWYQQSLDQGLQFLIQYYNGEERAKGNILERFSAQQFPDLHSELNLSSLELGDSALYFCASSQGASPYNEQFFGPGTRLTVL.

The genes are TRBV13 and TRBJ2-3; D unresolved. The CDR3 is 13 residues long. CDR1 is PRHDT and CDR2 is FYEKMQ in the germline V gene (reference sequence). V was shortened by 1 base and J by 4 bases, with 6 bases between the two germline ends. This CDR3 is CASSLAIADTQYF. The DNA of the CDR3 is TGTGCCAGCAGCTTAGCCATTGCAGATACGCAGTATTTT.